The rows below give T cell receptor beta chains drawn from one sample of a study of vaccination effects on CD4 cells after COVID-19. These receptors have no identified antigens. Measured with immunoSEQ multiplex PCR; TCRdb has only the in-frame clones, and not every one. The data contain more than 35,000 clones, about 80% of them singletons. This specimen was CD4+ T cells from PBMCs cultured with HCoV-NL63 spike peptides, taken after COVID-19 vaccination. The source of these receptors is a human donor who received a COVID-19 vaccine. Some clones in this sample may be carry-over from other donors' samples. CDR3s include the opening cysteine and the closing phenylalanine or tryptophan. A D gene is named only where the DNA matches it firmly. Clone size is stated in some rows and not others, as once, few, many or a class when expanded.

J,V,size,D,DNA,CDR3
TRBJ1-3,TRBV6-5,NA,NA,TGTGCCAGCAGCACTCAAAGAGGAAACACCATATATTTT,CASSTQRGNTIYF
TRBJ2-5,TRBV18,NA,NA,TGTGCCAGCTCACAAGCACCTCAGGAGACCCAGTACTTC,CASSQAPQETQYF
TRBJ1-2,TRBV5-8,NA,NA,TGTGCCAGCAGCCCGGGCTATGGCTACACCTTC,CASSPGYGYTF
TRBJ2-5,TRBV6-5,NA,TRBD2,TGTGCCAGCAGGATTAGCGGGGCCACAGAGACCCAGTACTTC,CASRISGATETQYF
TRBJ1-5,TRBV24-1,NA,NA,TGTGCCACCAGTGATTCATCAACGAATCAGCCCCAGCATTTT,CATSDSSTNQPQHF
TRBJ1-1,TRBV18,NA,NA,TGTGCCAGCTCACCGGGGGGTAACACTGAAGCTTTCTTT,CASSPGGNTEAFF
TRBJ1-5,TRBV27,NA,NA,TGTGCCAGCACAGACTATCAGCCCCAGCATTTT,CASTDYQPQHF
TRBJ1-1,TRBV19,NA,TRBD1,TGTGCCAGTAGTGGACAGGGGGCTAGGACTGAAGCTTTCTTT,CASSGQGARTEAFF
TRBJ1-1,TRBV7-3,few,NA,TGTGCCAGCAGCTTAACCCCAGGGGTGAACACTGAAGCTTTCTTT,CASSLTPGVNTEAFF
TRBJ2-1,TRBV6-5,NA,NA,TGTGCCAGCCTGTCCGGGGGGACAGGTTACAATGAGCAGTTCTTC,CASLSGGTGYNEQFF